Presented here are 10 T cell receptor beta chains from one specimen sequenced in a study of cytomegalovirus exposure and HLA in healthy donors. Amplification used 60 Vbeta primers and 13 Jbeta primers. Measured with immunoSEQ multiplex PCR; TCRdb has only the in-frame clones, and not every one. The data show over 150,000 clones, with 70% to 85% seen just once and approximately 2% held by the top ten. Sequenced input: PBMCs. These receptors came from a man between 40 and 49 years old in good health and CMV-seronegative.

This chain connects TRBV28 to TRBJ2-7; D is ambiguous. V gave up 9 bases and J gave up 2 bases, with 17 bases separating them. The CDR3 extends over 14 amino acids. CDR1 MDHEN and CDR2 SYDVKM come from the germline V gene. CDR3 region: CARCGPWSAYEQYF. The CDR3 coding sequence is TGTGCCAGGTGCGGTCCCTGGAGTGCCTACGAGCAGTACTTC.

The chain couples TRBV30 to TRBJ2-2; 7 bases are shared with TRBD1. Germline V CDR1 and CDR2: GTSNPN, SVGIG (reference sequence). Unmatched junction bases numbered 4, after V lost 0 bases and J lost 6 bases. The CDR3 contains 14 residues. CDR3 DNA sequence: TGTGCCTGGAGTGTACTCCAGGGGGCCGGGGAGCTGTTTTTT. It translates to CAWSVLQGAGELFF.

CDR3 in DNA: TGTGCCGCCAAGGACGCAGGGCTTTTTAGAGAGACCCAGTACTTC. It yields the protein CAAKDAGLFRETQYF. V and J are TRBV10-3 and TRBJ2-5; the D gene is possibly TRBD1 (5 bases). This CDR3 region has 15 residues. Trimming cost V 11 bases and J 4 bases, with 23 bases left between them. Germline lookup yields CDR1 ENHRY and CDR2 SYGVKD.

V is TRBV2 and J is TRBJ2-7, with D perhaps matching TRBD2 (5 bases). From germline, CDR1 is SNHLY and CDR2 FYNNEI. The CDR3 runs to 15 residues. The ends were cut back, 8 bases at V and 4 bases at J, with 21 bases in the middle. CDR3 sequence reads: CASVERAGWKYEQYF. The CDR3 coding sequence is TGTGCCAGCGTTGAGAGGGCTGGGTGGAAGTACGAGCAGTACTTC. Together with reference TRBV2 and TRBJ2-7, the CDR3 gives the full variable domain: EPEVTQTPSHQVTQMGQEVILRCVPISNHLYFYWYRQILGQKVEFLVSFYNNEISEKSEIFDDQFSVERPDGSNFTLKIRSTKLEDSAMYFCASVERAGWKYEQYFGPGTRLTVT.

The V gene is TRBV6-5, the J gene TRBJ2-7; 7 nucleotides align to TRBD1. The CDR3 extends over 16 amino acids. Losses at the gene ends were 4 bases for V and 5 bases for J; bases not matched to a gene: 14. The germline gives CDR1 MNHEY, CDR2 SVGAGI. CDR3 sequence reads: CASSSTPRNRGDEQYF. As DNA, the CDR3 is TGTGCCAGCAGTTCCACCCCTAGGAACAGGGGCGACGAGCAGTACTTC.

V is TRBV6-1 and J is TRBJ2-6; D may be TRBD1 (6 bases). Per germline, CDR1 MNHNS and CDR2 SASEGT. This CDR3 has 15 amino acids. V was clipped by 5 bases and J by 1 base, with 9 bases between them. CDR3 region: CASSPTGSGANVLTF. CDR3 in DNA: TGTGCCAGCAGTCCTACAGGGTCTGGGGCCAACGTCCTGACTTTC.

The chain couples TRBV6-1 to TRBJ1-6, with unresolved D. V was clipped by 0 bases and J by 0 bases, with 12 bases between them. The CDR3 totals 18 residues. Germline assignment: CDR1 MNHNS and CDR2 SASEGT. The chain's CDR3 is CASSEAVRRSSYNSPLHF. CDR3 DNA sequence: TGTGCCAGCAGTGAAGCGGTGCGCCGGAGCTCCTATAATTCACCCCTCCACTTT.

This rearrangement joins TRBV5-1 to TRBJ2-6, with D possibly TRBD1 on 7 matching bases. There are 18 residues in the CDR3. V dropped 4 bases and J dropped 0 bases, with 17 bases sitting between them. Germline V CDR1 and CDR2: SGHRS, YFSETQ. CDR3 residues: CASSRFSGGSSGANVLTF. The CDR3 DNA reads TGCGCCAGCAGCAGGTTTTCAGGGGGGAGCTCTGGGGCCAACGTCCTGACTTTC.

The genes are TRBV11-2 and TRBJ2-7; TRBD2 agrees at 7 bases. CDR1 is SGHAT, CDR2 FQNNGV, per germline. The length of the CDR3 is 17 residues. The ends lost 0 bases at V and 4 bases at J; junction bases unmatched: 12. CDR3 nucleotide sequence: TGTGCCAGCAGCTTAGATGGACTCCGCGGGAGCCGTTACGAGCAGTACTTC. This codes for CASSLDGLRGSRYEQYF. The variable domain in full, with the rest retrieved from reference TRBV11-2 and TRBJ2-7, is EAGVAQSPRYKIIEKRQSVAFWCNPISGHATLYWYQQILGQGPKLLIQFQNNGVVDDSQLPKDRFSAERLKGVDSTLKIQPAKLEDSAVYLCASSLDGLRGSRYEQYFGPGTRLTVT.

This chain connects TRBV7-8 to TRBJ2-1; 10 bases match TRBD2. J was trimmed by 4 bases and V by 7 bases; bases with no gene match: 4. Germline V CDR1 and CDR2: SGHVS, FQNEAQ. The CDR3 has 14 amino acids. The CDR3: CASTTSGQYNEQFF. CDR3 coding DNA: TGTGCCAGCACGACTAGCGGGCAGTACAATGAGCAGTTCTTC.